This TCR beta chain was captured in a study of monozygotic twins with inflammatory bowel disease. Study-level results: Especially with disease activity, IBD patients had fewer clonotypes in common with others than healthy twins did. The inverse Simpson measure of TCRbeta diversity was lower in IBD patients than in healthy co-twins.

Eight separate reactions per sample served to make cDNA. TCRdb reprocessed the 5' RACE reads and reports one entry per CDR3 protein, with no DNA. The specimen's table records approximately 390,000 distinct CDR3 sequences. Remarks on this clonotype: The antigen is undetermined.

The length of the CDR3 is 16 residues. The germline V gene has CDR1 MDHEN and CDR2 SYDVKM. The draw for each donor consisted of a single 2.5 ml blood sample. The specimen sequenced was blood. The source of this sequence is a human donor with ulcerative colitis or Crohn's disease, or a healthy co-twin of an affected twin (not recorded which). V gene TRBV28 combines with J gene TRBJ2-1; TCRdb's assignment of TRBD2 cannot be checked, as there is no DNA. This chain's CDR3 is CASSSTERFTYNEQFF. The variable domain in full, completed from reference TRBV28 and TRBJ2-1, reads DVKVTQSSRYLVKRTGEKVFLECVQDMDHENMFWYRQDPGLGLRLIYFSYDVKMKEKGDIPEGYSVSREKKERFSLILESASTNQTSMYLCASSSTERFTYNEQFFGPGTRLTVL.